This T cell receptor beta chain was sequenced during a study of Ad26.COV2.S vaccination and SARS-CoV-2 variants. In the study overall: A participant enrolled in the COV1001 Ad26.COV2.S trial arm provided the sample. Intramuscular Ad26.COV2.S doses were given once or twice, 56 days apart.

Germline V gene data show CDR1 as SGDLS and CDR2 as YYNGEE. This CDR3 region has 17 residues. V was shortened by 2 bases and J by 0 bases, with 12 bases between the two germline ends. Profiling relied on immunoSEQ multiplex PCR, and the TCRdb table lists in-frame clones only, not all of them. Found here are 300,000 to 400,000 clones, more than 70% of them singletons; the top ten hold approximately 1.9%. The treatment was: some 20 received Ad26.COV2.S at low or high dose, single or two shots; roughly five received placebo; per-sample allocation not given. Material that was analyzed had been drawn on day 63 after the first vaccine or placebo injection.

The receptor comes from a person aged 18 to 65 who received the Ad26.COV2.S COVID-19 vaccine or a placebo. The gene calls are TRBV9 and TRBJ1-6; D not resolved. Sequencing was performed on peripheral blood, taken in a trial of Ad26.COV2.S vaccine versus placebo. This chain's CDR3 is CASSVGSGDSYNSPLHF. The CDR3 DNA reads as TGTGCCAGCAGCGTCGGCTCGGGAGACTCCTATAATTCACCCCTCCACTTT.